The entry below gives a single T cell receptor (beta chain) sequence along with its context. This specimen belongs to a study of blood T cells in healthy people across ages. Primers used in a second PCR of roughly 6 to 12 cycles were a sample-barcoded 5' primer and a J-beta primer mix. TCRdb redid the calling of the 5' RACE reads with MiXCR, one entry per CDR3 protein. The profile shows hundreds of thousands of distinct CDR3 sequences, around 25% of them singletons. A further study also used this sample, focusing on T cells of mothers and their children.

The sequence was collected from a boy aged 5-17 years in good health. The material sequenced was blood.

DNA of the CDR3: TGTGCCAGCAGTTACTCTGGGTCCAACTACAATGAGCAGTTCTTC. Its translation is CASSYSGSNYNEQFF. The J gene is TRBJ2-1, the V gene TRBV6-5; D unresolved. Germline V lookup: CDR1 MNHEY, CDR2 SVGAGI. The CDR3 length is 15 residues. V was pared by 0 bases and J by 3 bases, with 9 bases between.